Listed below are T cell receptor beta chains from one sample, sequenced in a study of shared clonotypes between healthy human individuals. Using immunoSEQ multiplex PCR, the repertoire was profiled, and TCRdb retains in-frame clones only, with some absent. The sample contains about 820,000 clones, 90% to 95% of which appear only once. The sample comprised naive CD8+ T cells sorted from blood. All receptors come from a man aged 25 to 40 in good health. The CDR3 runs from the conserved cysteine through the conserved F or W. The order of the fields is CDR3 protein, V gene, J gene.

CASSLGTSGKGRYEQYF	TRBV7-2	TRBJ2-7
CASSLSTGNPSQPQHF	TRBV5-6	TRBJ1-5
CASSLESFRASGANVLTF	TRBV7-9	TRBJ2-6
CASSLSSSGGNEQFF	TRBV27	TRBJ2-1
CASSKTIDRDYGYTF	TRBV7-8	TRBJ1-2
CASSLGEGVNTEAFF	TRBV5-1	TRBJ1-1
CASSLGQYNEQFF	TRBV27	TRBJ2-1
CAWSVQEAHEQYF	TRBV30	TRBJ2-7
CASSLLGYSNQPQHF	TRBV27	TRBJ1-5
CASSFHSVDRTDNEQFF	TRBV5-5	TRBJ2-1
CASSVGTGGRETQYF	TRBV9	TRBJ2-5
CATSRVRAGQATNEKLFF	TRBV15	TRBJ1-4
CASSYGYGYTF	TRBV7-9	TRBJ1-2
CASSLSRGPGELFF	TRBV27	TRBJ2-2
CASGKLMVGHEQFF	TRBV27	TRBJ2-1
CSVEGDRGRAGELFF	TRBV29-1	TRBJ2-2
CASSELGPTDTQYF	TRBV6-1	TRBJ2-3
CASTHNAVGEKLFF	TRBV19	TRBJ1-4
CASSPLGGSYEQYF	TRBV27	TRBJ2-7
CASSIGVALYEQYF	TRBV19	TRBJ2-7
CASSESPDTDTQYF	TRBV7-2	TRBJ2-3
CASSMQWTGNEQYF	TRBV27	TRBJ2-7